The next 25 T cell receptor beta chains were all read from a single sample in a study of radiation and T cells in renal cell carcinoma (dated by TCRdb to the early 2020s). Per the publication, the time point label means: tumor resected at nephrectomy. The treatment or condition label, as the study defines it: 15 Gy SBRT to primary tumor, nephrectomy 4 weeks later. The receptor library was made with the immunoSEQ multiplex PCR assay. The clones in this table, taken by TCRdb from immuneACCESS, are in-frame only. Not every clone is retained; where verified, under half of the shortfall comes from an unresolved V gene, and the cause of the rest is unknown. The sample table lists around 4,000 clones, less than 75% of them with a count of one. The ten biggest clones cover 35% to 50% of the sample. This material consisted of tumor tissue, taken from a patient whose treatment included radiotherapy and nephrectomy. The receptors come from a woman aged 55 to 70 with renal cell carcinoma.

This clone appeared a single time. V usage is TRBV7-9 and J usage is TRBJ2-7, with 8 bases matching TRBD2. From germline, CDR1 is SEHNR and CDR2 FQNEAQ (reference sequence). Trimming cost V 5 bases and J 2 bases; bases outside gene matches: 11. CDR3 length: 16 amino acids. The CDR3 bases are TGTGCCAGCAGCCCCTATTTAGCGGGGCAGCCCTACGAGCAGTACTTC. The encoded protein is CASSPYLAGQPYEQYF.

The CDR3 sequence: CASSQDLGGYTF. As DNA, the CDR3 is TGCGCCAGCAGCCAAGATCTGGGAGGCTACACCTTC. This sequence joins TRBV4-1 and TRBJ1-2; D gene unclear. With 0 bases removed from V and 8 bases from J, the gap between germline ends came to 7 bases. Per the germline V gene, CDR1 is MGHRA and CDR2 is YSYEKL. The CDR3 consists of 12 residues.

The V and J genes are TRBV5-5 and TRBJ1-5, with D tentatively TRBD1 (5 bases). CDR3 length: 14 residues. V dropped 3 bases and J dropped 1 base, with 8 bases sitting between them. Per germline, CDR1 SGHKS and CDR2 YYEKEE (reference sequence). Here the CDR3 reads CASSSGLSNQPQHF. CDR3 sequence (DNA): TGTGCCAGCAGCTCGGGACTAAGCAATCAGCCCCAGCATTTT.

The V call is TRBV6-6, the J call TRBJ1-2; D is ambiguous. CDR1 and CDR2 (germline): MNHNY, SVGAGI (reference sequence). This CDR3 region has 12 residues. V was clipped by 5 bases and J by 7 bases, with 11 bases between them. This CDR3 is CASSPGNGGYTF. The CDR3 nucleotides read TGTGCCAGCAGTCCGGGTAACGGTGGCTACACCTTC.

This clone was seen a few times. The chain recombines TRBV5-4 with TRBJ2-6; D remains unclear. Looked up from germline, CDR1 is SGHNT and CDR2 is YYREEE (reference sequence). V was shortened by 2 bases and J by 3 bases, with 6 bases between the two germline ends. This CDR3 has 14 residues. Written as DNA, the CDR3 is TGTGCCAGCAGCTTCTCCGGTGGGGCCAACGTCCTGACTTTC. Its protein is CASSFSGGANVLTF. Variable domain in full (rest from reference TRBV5-4 and TRBJ2-6): ETGVTQSPTHLIKTRGQQVTLRCSSQSGHNTVSWYQQALGQGPQFIFQYYREEENGRGNFPPRFSGLQFPNYSSELNVNALELDDSALYLCASSFSGGANVLTFGAGSRLTVL.

V usage is TRBV19 and J usage is TRBJ2-7; D may match TRBD1 or TRBD2 (5 bases each). Germline V gives CDR1 LNHDA, CDR2 SQIVND (reference sequence). The CDR3 length is 15 residues. Deletions cut 5 bases from V and 7 bases from J, with 21 bases between. CDR3 sequence: CASSSPGTSRVEQYF. CDR3 in DNA: TGTGCCAGTAGTTCCCCCGGGACCTCCAGGGTGGAGCAGTACTTC. The full variable domain, with the rest looked up from reference TRBV19 and TRBJ2-7, is DGGITQSPKYLFRKEGQNVTLSCEQNLNHDAMYWYRQDPGQGLRLIYYSQIVNDFQKGDIAEGYSVSREKKESFPLTVTSAQKNPTAFYLCASSSPGTSRVEQYFGPGTRLTVT.

The V and J genes are TRBV7-2 and TRBJ2-1; TRBD2 agrees at 7 bases. Germline-derived CDR1 and CDR2 are SGHTA and FQGNSA. V lost 4 bases to trimming and J lost 9 bases; unmatched junction nucleotides: 6. The CDR3 is made up of 13 amino acids. For the CDR3, the DNA is TGTGCCAGCAGCTCCTTACTAGCGCGTGAGCAGTTCTTC. Its protein is CASSSLLAREQFF.

The chain combines TRBV5-5 with TRBJ1-2, with D perhaps TRBD1 (5 bases). V was pared by 5 bases and J by 0 bases, with 11 bases between. The CDR3 runs to 14 residues. Germline CDR1 is SGHKS and CDR2 is YYEKEE (reference sequence). This chain's CDR3 is CASSPGGSNYGYTF. The CDR3, as DNA: TGTGCCAGCAGTCCGGGGGGGTCTAACTATGGCTACACCTTC.

The chain combines TRBV25-1 with TRBJ1-4, with D uncertain. Trimming took 4 bases from V and 6 from J, leaving 15 bases between them. CDR1 MGHDK and CDR2 SYGVNS come from the germline V gene. There are 15 residues in the CDR3. DNA of the CDR3: TGTGCCAGCAGTGGGGGTGGGAGGGTTGATGAAAAACTGTTTTTT. It yields the protein CASSGGGRVDEKLFF.

V gene TRBV6-5 combines with J gene TRBJ1-2; no firm D call. The germline V gene encodes CDR1 MNHEY and CDR2 SVGAGI. Trimming stripped 0 bases from V and 4 bases from J, with 12 bases between. The CDR3 spans 15 residues. The CDR3 spells CASSYSPRNSYGYTF. CDR3 DNA: TGTGCCAGCAGTTACTCGCCGCGGAATAGCTATGGCTACACCTTC.

The chain has TRBV15 and TRBJ2-7, with a possible D match to TRBD2 (6 bases). V was cut by 2 bases and J by 5 bases, with 10 bases left in between. CDR3 length: 13 residues. Germline assignment: CDR1 LNHNV and CDR2 YYDKDF (reference sequence). CDR3 protein: CATSRLRGDEQYF. CDR3 nucleotides: TGTGCCACCAGCAGATTGCGGGGTGACGAGCAGTACTTC.

This clone was picked up a small number of times. This CDR3 reads CASTPSTGLTEAFF. The CDR3 DNA reads as TGCGCCAGCACCCCATCGACAGGGCTTACTGAAGCTTTCTTT. This chain uses TRBV5-1 with TRBJ1-1, with 7 positions matching TRBD1. J lost 5 bases, V lost 6 bases, and 10 bases had no gene match. The CDR3 covers 14 residues. Germline values: CDR1 SGHRS, CDR2 YFSETQ. Full variable domain (remainder filled in from reference TRBV5-1 and TRBJ1-1): KAGVTQTPRYLIKTRGQQVTLSCSPISGHRSVSWYQQTPGQGLQFLFEYFSETQRNKGNFPGRFSGRQFSNSRSEMNVSTLELGDSALYLCASTPSTGLTEAFFGQGTRLTVV.

This clone occurred a few times. The rearrangement uses TRBV2 and TRBJ1-2, with 7 bases matching TRBD1. The CDR3 totals 14 residues. CDR1 and CDR2 (germline): SNHLY, FYNNEI. With V trimmed by 1 base and J by 6 bases, 5 bases remained unmatched. CDR3 residues: CASSEGVQGNGYTF. The CDR3 DNA reads TGTGCCAGCAGTGAAGGGGTACAGGGGAATGGCTACACCTTC.

As DNA, the CDR3 is TGTGCCAGCAGTTCGGGAGTCGGGGGACACAATGAGCAGTTCTTC. This translates into CASSSGVGGHNEQFF. V usage is TRBV6-5 and J usage is TRBJ2-1; tentative D call: TRBD2 (6 bases). V was cut by 4 bases and J by 5 bases, with 15 bases left in between. Germline V gives CDR1 MNHEY, CDR2 SVGAGI. The CDR3 loop spans 15 amino acids.

The chain carries TRBV4-3 and TRBJ2-7, with 7 bases that match TRBD1. The V gene's germline CDR1 is LGHNA and CDR2 YSLEER. CDR3 length: 15 residues. After removal of 5 bases from V and 2 bases from J, the junction contained 9 bases not matched to a gene. In DNA, the CDR3 is TGCGCCAGCAGCTGGGGACAGAACTCTGCCTACGAGCAGTACTTC. Translation gives CASSWGQNSAYEQYF.

This clone has more than one count but fewer than ten. V gene TRBV14 combines with J gene TRBJ2-7; no clear D gene. This CDR3 contains 12 residues. The V end lost 2 bases, the J end lost 6 bases, and 8 bases lay between the germline ends. Germline CDR1 reads SGHDN; CDR2 reads FVKESK. CDR3 nucleotides: TGTGCCAGCAGCCAATTATCCGGCGAGCAGTACTTC. Amino acid sequence: CASSQLSGEQYF.

J is TRBJ2-1 and V is TRBV28; 9 bases are shared with TRBD2. The CDR3 sequence is 19 residues long. Germline values: CDR1 MDHEN, CDR2 SYDVKM. Unmatched junction bases numbered 19, after V lost 3 bases and J lost 7 bases. The CDR3 is CASSFTDPLWRGGPNEQFF. The CDR3, as DNA: TGTGCCAGCAGTTTTACGGATCCCCTCTGGCGGGGGGGCCCTAATGAGCAGTTCTTC.

This clone was seen more than once but under ten times. The chain employs TRBV5-4 and TRBJ2-7; D may be TRBD1 (5 bases). The CDR3 has 14 residues. V lost 0 bases to trimming and J lost 3 bases, with 10 bases between them. Germline V lookup: CDR1 SGHNT, CDR2 YYREEE (reference sequence). Written as DNA, the CDR3 is TGTGCCAGCAGCTTGGGTCAGGGCAGCTACGAGCAGTACTTC. Encoded protein: CASSLGQGSYEQYF.

The chain combines TRBV9 with TRBJ2-1; no clear D gene. The V end lost 1 base, the J end lost 0 bases, and 8 bases lay between the germline ends. The CDR3 totals 15 residues. Per germline, CDR1 SGDLS and CDR2 YYNGEE. The CDR3 reads CASSVTPSSYNEQFF. The CDR3 bases are TGTGCCAGCAGCGTAACACCGAGCTCCTACAATGAGCAGTTCTTC.

The V call is TRBV11-2, the J call TRBJ2-1; unclear D gene. This CDR3 spans 13 amino acids. Trimming took off 5 bases at V and 6 bases at J, with 11 bases between the two ends. The V gene's germline CDR1 is SGHAT and CDR2 FQNNGV. Written as DNA, the CDR3 is TGTGCCAGCAGCCCGCCGGGTTTCAATGAGCAGTTCTTC. The encoded protein is CASSPPGFNEQFF.

This rearrangement joins TRBV5-1 to TRBJ2-7, with D possibly TRBD1 on 5 matching bases. Germline loops: CDR1 SGHRS, CDR2 YFSETQ. This CDR3 is 15 amino acids long. The V and J ends lost 0 bases and 7 bases respectively, with 17 bases between them. The CDR3 reads CASSLGAGGAKEQYF. The CDR3 DNA follows: TGCGCCAGCAGCTTGGGGGCCGGTGGGGCAAAGGAGCAGTACTTC.

The chain joins TRBV5-6 to TRBJ1-2; D is ambiguous. The V gene's germline CDR1 is SGHDT and CDR2 YYEEEE. The CDR3 is 12 amino acids. V lost 0 bases and J 8 bases, leaving 8 bases between the germline ends. DNA for the CDR3: TGTGCCAGCAGCTTGGACTCTTGGGGCTACACCTTC. It translates to CASSLDSWGYTF. The whole variable domain, filled in from reference TRBV5-6 and TRBJ1-2, reads DAGVTQSPTHLIKTRGQQVTLRCSPKSGHDTVSWYQQALGQGPQFIFQYYEEEERQRGNFPDRFSGHQFPNYSSELNVNALLLGDSALYLCASSLDSWGYTFGSGTRLTVV.

This sequence joins TRBV6-5 and TRBJ1-1; D call uncertain. The CDR3 loop spans 15 amino acids. The V and J ends lost 6 bases and 3 bases respectively, with 17 bases between them. CDR1 is MNHEY and CDR2 is SVGAGI in the germline V gene. CDR3 protein: CASRLKTTGYTEAFF. The DNA for the CDR3 is TGTGCCAGCAGGTTAAAGACGACGGGGTACACTGAAGCTTTCTTT.

The chain uses TRBV7-9 and TRBJ1-4; D ambiguous. Per the germline V gene, CDR1 is SEHNR and CDR2 is FQNEAQ (reference sequence). Trimming took 1 base from V and 0 from J, leaving 3 bases between them. This CDR3 has 14 amino acids. CDR3 protein: CASSLDTTNEKLFF. In DNA form, the CDR3 reads TGTGCCAGCAGCTTAGACACAACTAATGAAAAACTGTTTTTT.

V and J are TRBV4-1 and TRBJ2-3, with a possible D match to TRBD1 (5 bases). The V and J ends lost 0 bases and 0 bases respectively, with 16 bases between them. The CDR3 totals 18 residues. The germline V gene encodes CDR1 MGHRA and CDR2 YSYEKL. The CDR3 spells CASSQDSQDTTSTDTQYF. DNA for the CDR3: TGCGCCAGCAGCCAAGATAGCCAGGACACCACGAGCACAGATACGCAGTATTTT.